Here is one TCR beta chain with its context. Its antigen remains unidentified. These data are taken from a study of graft-versus-host responses after intestinal transplantation. J gave up 8 bases and V 6 bases, and 12 bases lay outside the gene matches. The CDR3 spans 15 residues. Germline V gives CDR1 SNHLY, CDR2 FYNNEI. Using immunoSEQ multiplex PCR, the repertoire was profiled, and TCRdb retains in-frame clones only, with some absent. The top ten clones hold 0.15% to 0.2% of a sample with more than 95,000 clones, roughly 90% of them seen once. This specimen was unstimulated CD4+ T cells sorted from spleen or lymph node cells, taken before intestinal transplant. The sequence was obtained from a human donor who received an intestinal transplant. The chain employs TRBV2 and TRBJ2-1, with 8 bases aligning to TRBD2. This CDR3 reads CASRKAGVGGHEQFF. The CDR3 DNA reads TGTGCCAGCAGGAAAGCGGGAGTGGGCGGTCATGAGCAGTTCTTC.